These 9 T cell receptor beta chains were sequenced from one sample in a study of identical twins. MiXCR was run by TCRdb on the 5' RACE reads, yielding one entry per CDR3 protein. The repertoire consists of 600,000 to 800,000 distinct CDR3 sequences, with 21% occurring once and the leading ten covering about 4.5%. The same data also went into a second study, on T cells expressing NK-cell markers.

The sequenced material came from PBMCs. Receptors were obtained from a woman under 30 in good health.

This clonotype occurred a few times. The genes are TRBV29-1 and TRBJ2-3, with a possible D match to TRBD2 (5 bases). V was trimmed by 5 bases and J by 5 bases, leaving 20 bases between them. Germline lookup yields CDR1 SQVTM and CDR2 ANQGSEA. This CDR3 is built from 15 residues. The CDR3 nucleotides are TGCAGCGTTTGGAGGAGCGCGAGCTCTAAAGATACGCAGTATTTT. This encodes CSVWRSASSKDTQYF.

The table lists this clonotype with many counts. The CDR3 is CSAKPAGTGRDSPLHF. The DNA for the CDR3 is TGCAGTGCTAAACCCGCCGGGACAGGGAGAGATTCACCCCTCCACTTT. J is TRBJ1-6 and V is TRBV20-1, with TRBD1 identical over 9 bases. This CDR3 comprises 16 residues. Germline CDR1 and CDR2: DFQATT and SNEGSKA (reference sequence). J was trimmed by 8 bases and V by 4 bases; bases with no gene match: 12.

The chain is built from TRBV10-3 and TRBJ2-1; D gene uncertain. The germline gives CDR1 ENHRY, CDR2 SYGVKD. The CDR3 consists of 10 residues. The V gene lost 8 bases and the J gene lost 10 bases, with 9 bases spanning the gap. This chain's CDR3 is CAIGQPEQFF. CDR3 sequence (DNA): TGTGCCATCGGGCAGCCGGAGCAGTTCTTC.

The chain has TRBV20-1 and TRBJ2-6; 8 nucleotides match TRBD1. CDR1 is DFQATT and CDR2 is SNEGSKA in the germline V gene (reference sequence). CDR3 size: 15 residues. Trimming removed 4 bases from V and 2 bases from J; junction bases left unmatched: 4. CDR3 sequence: CSATGGETGANVLTF. CDR3 in DNA: TGCAGTGCTACAGGGGGCGAGACTGGGGCCAACGTCCTGACTTTC.

V usage is TRBV7-3 and J usage is TRBJ2-3, with no clear D. The CDR3 loop spans 14 amino acids. The V and J ends lost 5 bases and 1 base respectively, with 10 bases between them. CDR1 and CDR2 from the germline V gene are SGHTA and FQGTGA. In DNA, the CDR3 is TGTGCCAGCAGCCCCCAGAGCGGCACAGATACGCAGTATTTT. This gives the protein CASSPQSGTDTQYF. The full variable domain, in which reference TRBV7-3 and TRBJ2-3 provide the parts outside the CDR3, is GAGVSQTPSNKVTEKGKYVELRCDPISGHTALYWYRQSLGQGPEFLIYFQGTGAADDSGLPNDRFFAVRPEGSVSTLKIQRTERGDSAVYLCASSPQSGTDTQYFGPGTRLTVL.

This clonotype has just one count. This rearrangement joins TRBV20-1 to TRBJ2-1; D gene ambiguous. This CDR3 has 13 amino acids. V lost 0 bases, J lost 2 bases, and 5 bases lay in between. The germline V gene encodes CDR1 DFQATT and CDR2 SNEGSKA (reference sequence). The CDR3 loop is CSARDQAYNEQFF. For the CDR3, the DNA is TGCAGTGCTAGAGATCAGGCCTACAATGAGCAGTTCTTC.

The table lists this clonotype with a few counts. V gene TRBV11-2 combines with J gene TRBJ2-5, with 10 bases aligning to TRBD2. Trimming removed 2 bases from V and 3 bases from J; junction bases left unmatched: 12. This CDR3 comprises 18 residues. The germline CDR1 and CDR2 sequences are SGHAT and FQNNGV. The CDR3 is CASSLMMGLAGDKETQYF. In nucleotides, the CDR3 is TGTGCCAGCAGCTTAATGATGGGGCTAGCGGGAGACAAAGAGACCCAGTACTTC. Drawing the rest from reference TRBV11-2 and TRBJ2-5, the complete variable domain is EAGVAQSPRYKIIEKRQSVAFWCNPISGHATLYWYQQILGQGPKLLIQFQNNGVVDDSQLPKDRFSAERLKGVDSTLKIQPAKLEDSAVYLCASSLMMGLAGDKETQYFGPGTRLLVL.

This clonotype was found many times. V and J are TRBV20-1 and TRBJ1-3; D gene unclear. CDR3 length equals 12 residues. V lost 6 bases and J lost 4, with 10 bases in between. The germline CDR1 and CDR2 sequences are DFQATT and SNEGSKA (reference sequence). CDR3 protein: CSADMQGNTIYF. The CDR3 nucleotides are TGCAGTGCGGATATGCAGGGAAACACCATATATTTT.

The V gene is TRBV20-1, the J gene TRBJ2-7; tentative D call: TRBD1 (6 bases). CDR1 DFQATT and CDR2 SNEGSKA come from the germline V gene (reference sequence). This CDR3 contains 11 residues. The V gene lost 5 bases and the J gene lost 7 bases, with 12 bases spanning the gap. DNA for the CDR3: TGCAGTGCTGTACAGGGTTGGGAGCAGTACTTC. Translated, it gives CSAVQGWEQYF.